This TCR beta chain is drawn from a study of technical replicates of blood from a handful of donors. Clones were sequenced by immunoSEQ multiplex PCR, and TCRdb holds only the in-frame ones, with some missing. The repertoire consists of some 87,000 clones, with 92% occurring once and the leading ten covering over 0.35%. This receptor was taken from a human donor in good health. Material: T cells isolated from PBMCs.

In DNA form, the CDR3 reads TGTGCCAGCACCTCTACTAGCGTAAAAAACATTCAGTACTTC. This gives the protein CASTSTSVKNIQYF. This chain uses TRBV6-6 with TRBJ2-4; 7 bases align to TRBD2. Trimming took 7 bases from V and 4 from J; bases not matched to a gene: 7. Germline CDR1 MNHNY, CDR2 SVGAGI (reference sequence). The CDR3 loop spans 14 amino acids.